The subject of this entry is one TCR beta chain. The antigen this receptor binds is unknown. The read finishes 3 residues shy of the CDR3 end, and the germline J gene is used to complete it. The data stem from a study of T cells in women clearing cervical HPV infection listed by TCRdb under 2018. Background for the entire study: The cases were 25 to 30 women with histologically confirmed HPV16-related CIN3 or worse, and 2 of these cases were invasive cancers. The 25 controls were women who cleared a single incident HPV16 infection within 12 months without developing precancer or cancer. Among cases, blood sampling came a median of almost 150 days after lesion detection, with an interquartile range of about 80 to 220 days. Blood from cases was collected at the visit at which the lesion was first identified, whereas blood from controls was collected once infection was no longer detected. Nested within Costa Rica's Guanacaste HPV Natural History Study, an exploratory proof-of-principle case-control study compared TCR repertoires across cervical HPV16 outcomes. Cases were matched to controls by age within five years and by the year the sample was collected. Since only a few of the women had HLA typing available, the possibility that HLA type was acting as a confounder could not be ruled out. Five blinded duplicates per group were added as quality controls, so that 60 or so samples were obtained: around 50 participants and some 10 replicates. Cases had a median age of about 34 years and controls had a median age of around 40, with no significant differences in baseline characteristics. In the parent cohort, around 10,000 women aged 18 or older were enrolled in Guanacaste, Costa Rica, during about 1992 to 1994 and were followed for seven years. The paper's findings and limits, for the study overall: Across sequencing depths, CIN3+ cases showed significantly higher TCR repertoire richness than controls, but evenness did not differ between the groups. Cases had lower TRBV6-7 relative abundance than controls (about 0.1% versus 0.15%; Bonferroni P = 0.0008). Because the number of T cells in each sample was unknown, differences in richness could reflect differing T-cell content rather than repertoire biology. Cases were distinguished from controls with an estimated AUC of approximately 0.8 by random forest classifiers combining richness and V gene abundances. Because of the cross-sectional design, the study could not determine whether the associations came before infection or resulted from infection, and neither effector/memory subsets nor HPV-specific T cells were isolated.

Every participant had a single incident cervical HPV16 infection, and women with prevalent HPV16 infections were excluded. Cervical HPV DNA was detected by MY09/MY11 PCR, and genotyping was performed by dot-blot hybridization. Roughly 15 mL of heparinized blood was centrifuged, after which the buffy coat was aliquoted, frozen at -30 degrees C, and then stored at -80 degrees C. QIAGEN kits were used to extract genomic DNA from the buffy coat specimens. The immunoSEQ assay used multiplex PCR to amplify TCR beta CDR3 regions from an average of roughly 1.2 ug of genomic DNA per sample. To correct primer bias, the assay used a complete synthetic TCR repertoire to set an amplification baseline. The amplicons were sequenced using the Illumina platform. Per the source publication's procedure: Sequence errors were corrected by clustering with frequency ratios and a modified nearest-neighbor algorithm, and the sequences were then analyzed in the immunoSEQ Analyzer using IMGT gene definitions. At each rarefaction depth, TCR richness and evenness were averaged across 20 rarefaction repeats, and samples with fewer sequences than that depth were excluded. Wilcoxon rank sum tests with FDR correction were used to compare relative abundances of V, D and J genes between the groups. An intraclass correlation of roughly 96% for TCR richness and an average of about 82% across 66 gene segments were obtained from the blinded duplicates. The table comes from immuneACCESS by way of TCRdb, which keeps in-frame sequences with V and J called. Part of the clones is missing from these tables; in studies checked, under half for an unresolved V gene and the rest for unknown reasons. The V and J calls and clone size are taken from that table; D and trimming were inferred from the DNA. For this sample, the table gives tens of thousands of clones. The biggest ten clones account for 5.5% to 8.5% of the sample.

The CDR3 has 16 amino acids, counting the end cysteine and phenylalanine. Of the CDR3's DNA, 39 bases were read; they are in frame from base 1. CDR1 and CDR2 (DFQATT, SNEGSKA) derive from the germline V gene (reference sequence). Germline trimming amounts to 1 base on V and 3 bases on J, with 6 as the count of junction bases outside the gene matches. Input material: blood buffy coat. The V and J segments used are TRBV20-1 and TRBJ2-3, with TRBD2 identical over 11 junction bases. The TCR was taken from a woman aged 18 to 75 with a cervical HPV16 infection that either progressed to CIN3+ or cleared (not recorded which). The CDR3 reads CSARVAGGSRTDTQYF. Partial CDR3 DNA: TGCAGTGCTAGAGTAGCGGGGGGGAGTAGAACAGATACG.